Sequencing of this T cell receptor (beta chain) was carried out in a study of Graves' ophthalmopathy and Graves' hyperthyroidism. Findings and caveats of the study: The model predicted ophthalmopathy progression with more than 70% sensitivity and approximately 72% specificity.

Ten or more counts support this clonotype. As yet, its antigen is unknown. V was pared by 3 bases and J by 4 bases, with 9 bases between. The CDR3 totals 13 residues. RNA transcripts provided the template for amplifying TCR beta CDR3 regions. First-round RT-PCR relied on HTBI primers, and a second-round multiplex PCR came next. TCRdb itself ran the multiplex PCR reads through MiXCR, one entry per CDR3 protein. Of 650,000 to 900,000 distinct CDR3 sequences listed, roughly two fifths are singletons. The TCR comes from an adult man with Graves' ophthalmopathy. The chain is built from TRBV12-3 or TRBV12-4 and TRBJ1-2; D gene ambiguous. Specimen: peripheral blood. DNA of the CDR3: TGTGCCAGCAGTTTTGGGGAAGGCTATGGCTACACCTTC. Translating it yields CASSFGEGYGYTF.